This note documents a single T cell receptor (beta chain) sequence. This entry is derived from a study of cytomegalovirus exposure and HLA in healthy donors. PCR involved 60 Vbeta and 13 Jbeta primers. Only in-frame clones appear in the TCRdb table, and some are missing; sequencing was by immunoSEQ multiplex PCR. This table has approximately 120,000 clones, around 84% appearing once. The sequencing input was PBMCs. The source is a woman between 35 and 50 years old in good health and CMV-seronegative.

CDR3 sequence (DNA): TGCGCCAGCAGCCTCGGGACTAGCGGGAGGATGGAGACCCAGTACTTC. Amino acids: CASSLGTSGRMETQYF. V and J are TRBV4-3 and TRBJ2-5, with 15 bases aligning to TRBD2. V lost 4 bases to trimming and J lost 5 bases; unmatched junction nucleotides: 5. Germline V gives CDR1 LGHNA, CDR2 YSLEER. This CDR3 is built from 16 residues.